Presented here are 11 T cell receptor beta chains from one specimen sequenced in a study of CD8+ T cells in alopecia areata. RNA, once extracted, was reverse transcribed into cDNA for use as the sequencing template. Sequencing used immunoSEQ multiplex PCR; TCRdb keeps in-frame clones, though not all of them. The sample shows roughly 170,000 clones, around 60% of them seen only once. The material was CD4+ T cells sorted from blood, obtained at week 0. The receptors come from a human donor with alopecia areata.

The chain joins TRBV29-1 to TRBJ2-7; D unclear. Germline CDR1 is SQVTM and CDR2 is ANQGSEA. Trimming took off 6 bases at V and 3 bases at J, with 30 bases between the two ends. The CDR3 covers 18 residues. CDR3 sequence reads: CSVVVLLEGHLINYEQYF. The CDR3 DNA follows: TGCAGCGTCGTAGTTCTCCTGGAAGGGCACCTGATAAACTACGAGCAGTACTTC.

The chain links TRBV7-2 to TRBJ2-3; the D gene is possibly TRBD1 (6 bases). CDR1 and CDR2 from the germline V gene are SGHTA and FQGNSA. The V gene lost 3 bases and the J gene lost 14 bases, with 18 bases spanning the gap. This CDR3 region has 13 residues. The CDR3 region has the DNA TGTGCCAGCAGCTTTTTTCCCCGGGACACCGGGTATTTT. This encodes CASSFFPRDTGYF.

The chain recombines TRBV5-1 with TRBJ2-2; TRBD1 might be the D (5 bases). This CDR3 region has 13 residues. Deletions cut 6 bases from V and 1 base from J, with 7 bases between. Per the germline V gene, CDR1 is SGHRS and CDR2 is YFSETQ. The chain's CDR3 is CASIQENTGELFF. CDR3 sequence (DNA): TGCGCCAGCATACAGGAGAACACCGGGGAGCTGTTTTTT.

CDR3 region: CSVSRDIAYEQYF. The CDR3 DNA reads TGCAGCGTGTCCCGGGACATAGCCTACGAGCAGTACTTC. The chain combines TRBV29-1 with TRBJ2-7; maybe TRBD1 (6 bases). CDR3 length: 13 amino acids. V was shortened by 6 bases and J by 2 bases, with 14 bases between the two germline ends. CDR1 and CDR2 from the germline V gene are SQVTM and ANQGSEA.

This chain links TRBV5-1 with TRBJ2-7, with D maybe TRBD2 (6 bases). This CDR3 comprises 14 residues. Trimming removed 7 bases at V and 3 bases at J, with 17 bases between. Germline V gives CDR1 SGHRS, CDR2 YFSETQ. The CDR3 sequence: CASRRSGSHYEQYF. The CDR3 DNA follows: TGCGCCAGCCGTCGGAGCGGGTCCCACTACGAGCAGTACTTC.

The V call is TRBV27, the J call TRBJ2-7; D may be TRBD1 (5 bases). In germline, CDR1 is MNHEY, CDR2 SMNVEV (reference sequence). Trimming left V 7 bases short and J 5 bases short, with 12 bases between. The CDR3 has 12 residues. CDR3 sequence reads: CASTQGLNEQYF. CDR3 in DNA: TGTGCCAGCACCCAGGGCTTGAACGAGCAGTACTTC.

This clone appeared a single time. For the CDR3, the DNA is TGCGCCAGCAGCCGCGGGACAGGCGCGAACACTGAAGCTTTCTTT. Its translation: CASSRGTGANTEAFF. The genes are TRBV5-1 and TRBJ1-1, with TRBD1 matching over 8 bases. The CDR3 has 15 amino acids. V trimming: 4 bases; J trimming: 1 base; junction bases outside the gene matches: 6. Germline CDR1 is SGHRS and CDR2 is YFSETQ.

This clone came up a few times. The CDR3 DNA follows: TGCAGCGTTGGGGGCGCCGGCGGCTACACCTTC. Amino acids: CSVGGAGGYTF. The chain uses TRBV29-1 and TRBJ1-2; D perhaps matches TRBD1 (5 bases). This CDR3 has 11 amino acids. The ends were cut back, 4 bases at V and 8 bases at J, with 11 bases in the middle. Per germline, CDR1 SQVTM and CDR2 ANQGSEA.

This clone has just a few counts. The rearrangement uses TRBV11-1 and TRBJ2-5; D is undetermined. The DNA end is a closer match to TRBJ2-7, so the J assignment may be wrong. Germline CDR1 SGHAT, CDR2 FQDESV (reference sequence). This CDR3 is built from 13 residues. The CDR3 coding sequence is TGTGCCAGCAGCTTAGCGGGGTCCTACGAGCAGTACTTC. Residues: CASSLAGSYEQYF.

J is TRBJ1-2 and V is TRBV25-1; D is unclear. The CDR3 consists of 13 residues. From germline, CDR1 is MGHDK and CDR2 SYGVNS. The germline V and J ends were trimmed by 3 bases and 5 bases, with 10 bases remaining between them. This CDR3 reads CASSEQTSYGYTF. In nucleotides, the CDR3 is TGTGCCAGCAGTGAGCAGACGTCTTATGGCTACACCTTC.

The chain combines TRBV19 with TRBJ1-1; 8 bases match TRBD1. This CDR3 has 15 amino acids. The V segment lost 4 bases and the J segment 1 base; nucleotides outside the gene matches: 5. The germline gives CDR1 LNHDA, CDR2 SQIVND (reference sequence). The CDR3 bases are TGTGCCAGTAGTACCCCCGGGACAGGGAACACTGAAGCTTTCTTT. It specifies CASSTPGTGNTEAFF.